One T cell receptor beta chain is described in this entry. Many counts were recorded for this clonotype. Its cognate antigen has yet to be identified. The input lacks base qualities; no much larger clone sits a single base away. The TCR beta CDR3 regions were amplified from the RNA transcripts. For the first round of RT-PCR on the TCR CDR3, the HTBI primer set was used together with the Qiagen OneStep RT-PCR kit. Libraries were constructed in a second round of multiplex PCR, after which size selection and purification were carried out. Paired-end sequencing of the libraries was performed with 100 bp reads on an Illumina HiSeq2000. As for how the authors treated the data: Raw data were processed with SOAPnuke, discarding reads with adapters, uncalled bases, mean Phred below 15, or no exact constant-primer or identifier match. COPE v1.2.5 was used to merge the high-quality paired reads, and each unique nucleotide sequence was defined as a clonotype. MiTCR v1.1 was used to align clonotypes to the IMGT TRBV, TRBD and TRBJ reference segments. Analysis was restricted to V-J combinations with a frequency above 0.0001, which covered over 98% of repertoires. A TCS score was defined as the ratio of F50 (clonal expansion) to E x V (chaos), with BLOSUM62-based TCRdist applied between CDR3 peptides within each V-J. Welch's t-statistics and random forest reduced roughly 540 V-J features to some 14, which were used in a naive Bayes classifier (R e1071). The Morisita-Horn index was used to measure how similar the thyroid and blood repertoires were. TCRdb reran the public reads through fastp at Q25 and MiXCR, keeping productive beta chains. Rows merge per CDR3 protein into single entries with the most common DNA and genes. The V and J calls here are based on TCRdb, not the publication. Within this sample are approximately 640,000 distinct CDR3 sequences, with roughly 45% of them counted one time only. The ten biggest clones cover less than 9.5% of the sample.

V drops 1 base and J drops 1 base, leaving 8 bases in between. The CDR3 spans 15 residues, from the cysteine through the phenylalanine. The sequence is cut down to CDR3 DNA, 45 bases in frame from base 1. From a lookup of the germline V gene, CDR1 and CDR2 are SNHLY and FYNNEI. The data are from a study of T cells in Graves' hyperthyroidism and ophthalmopathy (dated by TCRdb to the late 2010s). General notes on the study: TCR V-J signatures able to tell the groups apart were searched for in a discovery cohort of 90 to 100 patients, of whom more than 40 had Graves' ophthalmopathy and around 58 had stable Graves' hyperthyroidism. For training and testing, the 80 to 100 patients in the discovery cohort were randomly divided in a 7:3 ratio. Following sampling, methimazole starting at 30 mg daily was given to hyperthyroidism patients, and high-dose intravenous methylprednisolone was given to ophthalmopathy patients. The paper reports TCR Vbeta CDR3 sequencing of 140 or so peripheral blood samples: around 45 ophthalmopathy, around 80 hyperthyroidism and approximately 17 progressor patients. Whether ophthalmopathy could be predicted prospectively was tested in an independent validation cohort made up of roughly 19 hyperthyroidism patients plus 17 patients who later progressed to ophthalmopathy. In about 6 Graves' hyperthyroidism patients, the study also compared T-cell repertoires from thyroid tissue with T-cell repertoires from blood.

Beyond this particular receptor, the publication reports: Most expanded thyroid clonotypes (frequency above 0.001) were also found in blood, which suggests that blood repertoires may mirror thyroid immune responses. In validation, progression to ophthalmopathy was predicted by the model with 70.59% sensitivity and approximately 78% specificity, a median of 6.5 months before onset. No statistical method was used to fix the sample size in advance, and group allocation was not hidden from the investigators. In cross-validation, a model built on a 13 V-J signature told ophthalmopathy apart from stable hyperthyroidism with over 85% sensitivity and roughly 82% specificity, and in testing the same model reached 80%/75%.

Exclusion was applied to patients with uncontrolled infections, other autoimmune diseases, pregnancy or lactation. Diagnoses relied on clinical symptoms, serum thyroxine and TRAb, thyroid ultrasound and orbital computed tomography. Total RNA was extracted with Trizol reagent, and quality was checked on an Agilent 2100 Bioanalyzer. The source is an adult man with Graves' disease, either hyperthyroidism or ophthalmopathy (not recorded which). The chain couples TRBV2 to TRBJ1-5; TRBD1 might be the D gene, on 5 matching bases. Sequenced material: peripheral blood or thyroid tissue (not recorded which). The DNA is as follows: TGTGCCAGCAGTGAAGGCAGGGACAGCAATCAGCCCCAGCATTTT. It codes for CASSEGRDSNQPQHF.